The text below deals with one T cell receptor (beta chain). This entry is derived from a study of blood T cell repertoires in COVID-19. About the research overall: Donors in the United States, Italy and Spain gave samples during acute or convalescent COVID-19.

Only in-frame clones appear in the TCRdb table, and some are missing; sequencing was by immunoSEQ multiplex PCR. Of 150,000 to 200,000 clones in the sample, 89% were seen once. Trimming took 7 bases from V and 10 from J, leaving 20 bases between them. This CDR3 has 14 residues. Germline V CDR1 and CDR2: SNHLY, FYNNEI. Sequencing was carried out using peripheral blood. This receptor was obtained from a man between 18 and 35 years old who had recovered from COVID-19. This sequence joins TRBV2 and TRBJ2-1, with a weak D call TRBD1 (7 bases). The CDR3 DNA is TGTGCCAGCAACGGAGGGAAGGGGGCAGGGGAGCAGTTCTTC. Protein product: CASNGGKGAGEQFF.